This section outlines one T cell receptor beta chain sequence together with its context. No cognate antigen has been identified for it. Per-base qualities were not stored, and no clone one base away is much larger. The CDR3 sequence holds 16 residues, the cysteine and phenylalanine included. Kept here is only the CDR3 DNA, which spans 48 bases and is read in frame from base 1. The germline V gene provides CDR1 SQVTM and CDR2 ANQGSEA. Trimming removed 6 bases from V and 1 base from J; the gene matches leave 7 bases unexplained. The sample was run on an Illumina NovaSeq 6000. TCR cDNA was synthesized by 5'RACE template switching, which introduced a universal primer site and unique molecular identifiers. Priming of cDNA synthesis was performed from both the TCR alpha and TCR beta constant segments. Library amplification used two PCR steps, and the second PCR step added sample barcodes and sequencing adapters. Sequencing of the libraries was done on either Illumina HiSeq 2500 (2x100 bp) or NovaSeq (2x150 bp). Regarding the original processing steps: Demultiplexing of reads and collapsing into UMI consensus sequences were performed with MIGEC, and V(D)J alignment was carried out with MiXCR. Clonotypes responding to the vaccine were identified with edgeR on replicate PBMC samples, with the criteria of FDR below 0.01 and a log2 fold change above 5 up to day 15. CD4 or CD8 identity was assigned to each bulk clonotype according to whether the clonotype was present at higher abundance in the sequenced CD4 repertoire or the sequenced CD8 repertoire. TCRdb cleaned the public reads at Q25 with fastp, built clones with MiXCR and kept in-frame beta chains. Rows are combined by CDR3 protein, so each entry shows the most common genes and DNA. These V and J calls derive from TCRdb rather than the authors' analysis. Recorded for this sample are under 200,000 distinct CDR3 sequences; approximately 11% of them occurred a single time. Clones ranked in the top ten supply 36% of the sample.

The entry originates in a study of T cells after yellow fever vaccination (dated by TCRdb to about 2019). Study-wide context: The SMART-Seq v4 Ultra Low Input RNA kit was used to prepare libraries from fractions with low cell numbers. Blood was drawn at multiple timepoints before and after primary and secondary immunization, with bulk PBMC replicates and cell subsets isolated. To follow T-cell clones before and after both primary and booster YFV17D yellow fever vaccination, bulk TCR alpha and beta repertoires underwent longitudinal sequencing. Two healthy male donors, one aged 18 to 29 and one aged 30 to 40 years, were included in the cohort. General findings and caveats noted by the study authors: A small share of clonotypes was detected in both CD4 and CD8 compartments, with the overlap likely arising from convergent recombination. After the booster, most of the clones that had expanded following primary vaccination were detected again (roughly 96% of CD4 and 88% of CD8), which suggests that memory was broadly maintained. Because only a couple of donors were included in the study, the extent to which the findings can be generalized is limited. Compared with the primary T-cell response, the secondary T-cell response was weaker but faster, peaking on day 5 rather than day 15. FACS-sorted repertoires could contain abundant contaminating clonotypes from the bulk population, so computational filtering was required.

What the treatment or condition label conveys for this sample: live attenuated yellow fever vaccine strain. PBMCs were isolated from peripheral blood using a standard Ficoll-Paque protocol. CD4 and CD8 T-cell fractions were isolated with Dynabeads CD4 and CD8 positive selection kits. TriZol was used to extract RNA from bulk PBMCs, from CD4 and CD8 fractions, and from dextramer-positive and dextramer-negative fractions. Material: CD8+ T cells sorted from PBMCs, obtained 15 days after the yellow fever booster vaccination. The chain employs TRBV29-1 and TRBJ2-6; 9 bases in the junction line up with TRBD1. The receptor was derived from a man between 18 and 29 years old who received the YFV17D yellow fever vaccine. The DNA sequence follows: TGCAGCGTGGGGACAGGGATAAGATCTGGGGCCAACGTCCTGACTTTC. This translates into CSVGTGIRSGANVLTF.